One and the same sample provided the 13 T cell receptor beta chains below, sequenced in a study of cytomegalovirus exposure and HLA in healthy donors. A multiplex PCR was run with 60 Vbeta primers and 13 Jbeta primers. Assay: immunoSEQ multiplex PCR; the TCRdb copy retains only in-frame clones and omits some. This table has tens of thousands of clones, 80% to 90% appearing once. The source material was PBMCs. The receptors derive from a woman aged 18 to 35 in good health and CMV-seronegative.

The chain recombines TRBV15 with TRBJ1-1; D remains unclear. CDR1 LNHNV and CDR2 YYDKDF come from the germline V gene (reference sequence). The germline V and J ends were trimmed by 1 base and 0 bases, with 12 bases remaining between them. The CDR3 sequence is 16 residues long. The CDR3 region has the DNA TGTGCCACCAGCAGAGTGAGGAGTTTGGTGAACACTGAAGCTTTCTTT. Translating it yields CATSRVRSLVNTEAFF.

The chain employs TRBV4-1 and TRBJ2-1; TRBD2 matches 9 bases. The CDR3 totals 17 residues. V lost 0 bases and J lost 9; bases outside the gene matches: 12. Germline loops: CDR1 MGHRA, CDR2 YSYEKL. The CDR3 DNA is TGCGCCAGCAGCCAAGATATTCTTAGCGGGAGTAGGTTTGAGCAGTTCTTC. This codes for CASSQDILSGSRFEQFF.

This clone was observed a few times. The V call is TRBV7-6, the J call TRBJ2-7; 7 bases line up with TRBD2. This CDR3 has 13 residues. Germline V gene lookup returns CDR1 SGHVS and CDR2 FNYEAQ. With V trimmed by 5 bases and J by 3 bases, 4 bases remained unmatched. The CDR3 DNA reads TGTGCCAGCAGCGTATCGGGGGGCTACGAGCAGTACTTC. This gives the protein CASSVSGGYEQYF.

The chain is built from TRBV7-7 and TRBJ2-7; 12 bases match TRBD1. Trimming at V came to 5 bases and at J to 4 bases, leaving 6 bases not matched to a gene. Per germline, CDR1 SSHAT and CDR2 FNYEAQ (reference sequence). This CDR3 comprises 15 residues. The CDR3 coding sequence is TGTGCCAGCAGCCCCGGGACAGGGGGCTTGTACGAGCAGTACTTC. As protein: CASSPGTGGLYEQYF.

About this clone itself: The junction does not match germline at one end; this may be a read error. V and J are TRBV10-3 and TRBJ1-6, with a weak D call TRBD1 (6 bases). Germline-derived CDR1 and CDR2 are ENHRY and SYGVKD. CDR3 length: 15 amino acids. The CDR3 nucleotides are TGTGCCATCAGTGAGTCAGGGGGGGGTCGCTCACCCCTCAACTTT. Translated: CAISESGGGRSPLNF.

This clone was seen only once. J is TRBJ2-3 and V is TRBV5-1; D might be TRBD1 (6 bases). The germline V gene encodes CDR1 SGHRS and CDR2 YFSETQ. This CDR3 is built from 16 residues. V was trimmed by 4 bases and J by 5 bases, leaving 20 bases between them. CDR3 nucleotides: TGCGCCAGCAGCCTGGAAGACAGGCGTTCGGTAGATACGCAGTATTTT. It codes for CASSLEDRRSVDTQYF.

The rearrangement uses TRBV12-5 and TRBJ1-1, with unresolved D. This CDR3 comprises 13 residues. Trimming stripped 1 base from V and 10 bases from J, with 13 bases between. CDR1 and CDR2 (germline): LGHNT, FRNRAP. This CDR3 reads CASGLGTPIGAFF. The CDR3 nucleotides read TGTGCTAGTGGTTTGGGTACCCCTATTGGAGCTTTCTTT.

The rearrangement links TRBV7-2 to TRBJ1-1, with D perhaps TRBD1 (5 bases). V was trimmed by 5 bases and J by 3 bases, leaving 16 bases between them. The germline CDR1 and CDR2 sequences are SGHTA and FQGNSA. The CDR3 is 15 residues long. CDR3 coding DNA: TGTGCCAGCAGCACGAAACAGGCTGGGGACACTGAAGCTTTCTTT. The encoded protein is CASSTKQAGDTEAFF.

The V call is TRBV19, the J call TRBJ2-5, with 9 nucleotides matching TRBD2. CDR1 and CDR2 from the germline V gene are LNHDA and SQIVND (reference sequence). V shed 3 bases, J shed 4 bases, and the junction held 6 bases outside the gene matches. The CDR3 runs 15 residues. The DNA for the CDR3 is TGTGCCAGTAGTATTTGGCGGGGGGGCTTAGAGACCCAGTACTTC. Its protein product is CASSIWRGGLETQYF.

The rearrangement uses TRBV15 and TRBJ1-2; D might be TRBD1 (6 bases). Trimming shortened V by 6 bases and J by 7 bases, and 15 bases separated the two germline ends. Germline CDR1 is LNHNV and CDR2 is YYDKDF (reference sequence). This CDR3 comprises 13 residues. The CDR3 DNA reads TGTGCCACCAGAAATGGGGGGGCGGCTGGCTACACCTTC. Amino acids: CATRNGGAAGYTF.

The gene calls are TRBV6-6 and TRBJ1-2; D gene unclear. V was shortened by 4 bases and J by 8 bases, with 8 bases between the two germline ends. This CDR3 is 11 amino acids long. Germline V gene sequence: CDR1 MNHNY, CDR2 SVGAGI (reference sequence). This chain's CDR3 is CASSSEGGYTF. DNA for the CDR3: TGTGCCAGCAGTTCGGAGGGAGGCTACACCTTC.

This clone was observed once. The chain employs TRBV14 and TRBJ1-2; D may be TRBD1 (6 bases). Deletions cut 0 bases from V and 5 bases from J, with 13 bases between. Germline V gene sequence: CDR1 SGHDN, CDR2 FVKESK. CDR3 size: 15 residues. The CDR3 sequence is CASSQESGQPYGYTF. The CDR3 DNA sequence: TGTGCCAGCAGCCAAGAGTCCGGACAGCCTTATGGCTACACCTTC.

The rearrangement joins TRBV29-1 to TRBJ1-1, with 9 nucleotides matching TRBD1. V lost 6 bases, J lost 3 bases, and 2 bases stayed unmatched. The CDR3 is 12 residues long. The V gene's germline CDR1 is SQVTM and CDR2 ANQGSEA. This CDR3 is CSVRDRDTEAFF. The CDR3, as DNA: TGCAGCGTCCGGGACAGGGACACTGAAGCTTTCTTT.